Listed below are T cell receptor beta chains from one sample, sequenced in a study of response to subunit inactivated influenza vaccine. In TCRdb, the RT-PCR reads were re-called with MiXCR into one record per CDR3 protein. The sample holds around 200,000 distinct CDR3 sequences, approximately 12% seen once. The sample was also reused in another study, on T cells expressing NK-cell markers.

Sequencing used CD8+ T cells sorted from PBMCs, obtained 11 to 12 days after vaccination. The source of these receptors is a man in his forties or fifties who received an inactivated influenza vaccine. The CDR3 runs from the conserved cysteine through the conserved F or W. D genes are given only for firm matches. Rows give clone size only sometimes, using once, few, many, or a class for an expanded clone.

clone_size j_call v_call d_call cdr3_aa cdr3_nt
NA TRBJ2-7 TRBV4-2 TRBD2 CASSQGSGRAYEQYF TGTGCCAGCAGCCAGGGTAGCGGGAGGGCCTACGAGCAGTACTTC
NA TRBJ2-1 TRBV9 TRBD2 CASTGGGPSWGNEQFF TGTGCCAGCACCGGGGGGGGCCCCTCTTGGGGCAATGAGCAGTTCTTC
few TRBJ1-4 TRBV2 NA CASRSTNEKLFF TGTGCCAGCAGGTCAACTAATGAAAAACTGTTTTTT
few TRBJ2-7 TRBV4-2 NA CASSQDRGQGNEQYF TGTGCCAGCAGCCAAGATCGCGGGCAGGGGAACGAGCAGTACTTC
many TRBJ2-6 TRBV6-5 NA CASSLGPPGGANVLTF TGTGCCAGCAGTTTGGGACCGCCGGGCGGGGCCAACGTCCTGACTTTC
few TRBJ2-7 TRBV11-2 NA CASSLGVDYEQYF TGTGCCAGCAGCTTAGGGGTAGACTACGAGCAGTACTTC
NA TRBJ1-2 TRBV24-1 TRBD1 CATSAGTVYGYTF TGTGCCACCAGTGCGGGGACAGTCTATGGCTACACCTTC
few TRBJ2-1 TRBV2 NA CASSDKPNEQFF TGTGCCAGCAGTGACAAGCCTAATGAGCAGTTCTTC
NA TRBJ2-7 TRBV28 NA CASSLSRSYYEQYF TGTGCCAGCAGTTTATCCCGGAGCTACTACGAGCAGTACTTC
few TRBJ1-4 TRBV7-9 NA CASSLRGTTNEKLFF TGTGCCAGCAGCTTAAGGGGGACGACTAATGAAAAACTGTTTTTT
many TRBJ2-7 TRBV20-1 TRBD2 CSASSLAGVSYEQYF TGCAGTGCTAGCTCCCTAGCGGGAGTCTCCTACGAGCAGTACTTC
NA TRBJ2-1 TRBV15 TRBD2 CATSREASGIYNEQFF TGTGCCACCAGCAGAGAGGCTAGCGGGATCTACAATGAGCAGTTCTTC
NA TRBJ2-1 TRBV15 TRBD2 CATRRVPREREGWNEQFF TGTGCCACCCGCAGAGTCCCACGGGAGCGGGAGGGCTGGAATGAGCAGTTCTTC
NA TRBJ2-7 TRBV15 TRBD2 CATSLMGGPDEQYF TGTGCCACCAGCCTGATGGGAGGGCCTGACGAGCAGTACTTC
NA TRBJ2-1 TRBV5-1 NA CASSFDFYNEQFF TGCGCCAGCAGCTTTGACTTTTACAATGAGCAGTTCTTC
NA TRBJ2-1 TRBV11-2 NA CASSLGGQEQFF TGTGCCAGCAGCTTAGGAGGGCAAGAGCAGTTCTTC
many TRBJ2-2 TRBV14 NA CARIDGELFF TGTGCCAGGATTGACGGGGAGCTGTTTTTT
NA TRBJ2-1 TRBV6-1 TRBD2 CASSRTSGGAGDNEQFF TGTGCCAGCAGTAGGACTAGCGGGGGGGCCGGGGACAATGAGCAGTTCTTC